A single sample is the source of the 3 T cell receptor beta chains below, sequenced in a study of cytomegalovirus exposure and HLA in healthy donors. With 60 Vbeta and 13 Jbeta primers, the PCR was carried out. The repertoire was sequenced with immunoSEQ multiplex PCR; TCRdb's copy has only in-frame clones and lacks some. The data show more than 200,000 clones, about 81% seen once. The specimen sequenced was PBMCs. The receptors were gathered from a man aged 35-49 years in good health and CMV-seropositive.

In its sample, this clone was seen once. The CDR3 DNA sequence: TGTGCCAGCATCAAAATTGGGGCAGCCTACAATGAGCAGTTCTTC. It is translated as CASIKIGAAYNEQFF. V and J are TRBV27 and TRBJ2-1; possible D gene TRBD1, 5 bases. This CDR3 is built from 15 residues. The germline V gene has CDR1 MNHEY and CDR2 SMNVEV (reference sequence). Trimming cost V 7 bases and J 2 bases, with 15 bases left between them.

This clone was seen more than once but under ten times. V is TRBV6-1 and J is TRBJ1-2; D remains ambiguous. V was cut by 8 bases and J by 3 bases, with 19 bases left in between. CDR3 length: 15 residues. Germline lookup yields CDR1 MNHNS and CDR2 SASEGT. In nucleotides, the CDR3 is TGTGCCAGCTACGGGGTGCTCTCTTCCTACTATGGCTACACCTTC. Its translation: CASYGVLSSYYGYTF.

The chain is built from TRBV28 and TRBJ2-7, with D perhaps matching TRBD2 (5 bases). The CDR3 runs to 15 residues. Germline lookup yields CDR1 MDHEN and CDR2 SYDVKM. Trimming took off 4 bases at V and 0 bases at J, with 13 bases between the two ends. In nucleotides, the CDR3 is TGTGCCAGCAGTTCACTAGGCCAGAGCTCCTACGAGCAGTACGTC. Translated, it gives CASSSLGQSSYEQYV.